This record looks at one T cell receptor beta chain sequence and its context. This CDR3 comprises 17 residues. Germline CDR1 is LGHNA and CDR2 is YNFKEQ. V was clipped by 0 bases and J by 2 bases, with 15 bases between them. The sample comes from a study of cytomegalovirus exposure and HLA in healthy donors. The PCR had 60 Vbeta and 13 Jbeta primers. Assay: immunoSEQ multiplex PCR; the TCRdb copy retains only in-frame clones and omits some. The sample holds approximately 150,000 clones, around 75% seen once. The TCR originated in a male donor in good health and CMV-seronegative. The V and J genes are TRBV4-2 and TRBJ2-3; D perhaps matches TRBD2 (6 bases). Material: PBMCs. The CDR3 loop reads CASSQEWLQRATDTQYF. CDR3 nucleotides: TGTGCCAGCAGCCAAGAATGGTTACAGCGGGCCACAGATACGCAGTATTTT.